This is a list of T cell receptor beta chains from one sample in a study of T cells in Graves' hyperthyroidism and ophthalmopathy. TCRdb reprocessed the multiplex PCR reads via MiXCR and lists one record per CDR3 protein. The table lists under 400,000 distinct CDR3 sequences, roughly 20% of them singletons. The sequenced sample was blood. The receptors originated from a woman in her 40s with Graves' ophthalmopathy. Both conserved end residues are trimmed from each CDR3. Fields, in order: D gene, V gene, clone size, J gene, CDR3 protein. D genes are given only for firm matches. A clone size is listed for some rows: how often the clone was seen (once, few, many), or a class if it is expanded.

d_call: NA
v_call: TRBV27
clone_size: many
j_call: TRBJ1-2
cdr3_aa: ASSLSMGSGGYT

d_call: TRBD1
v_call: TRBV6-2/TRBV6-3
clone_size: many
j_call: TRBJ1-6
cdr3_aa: ASRDRGNSPLH

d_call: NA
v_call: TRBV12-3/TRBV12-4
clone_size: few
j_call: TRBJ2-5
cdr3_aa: ASSPRQQEETQY

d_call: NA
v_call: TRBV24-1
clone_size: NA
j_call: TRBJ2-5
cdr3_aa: ATGSGRETQY

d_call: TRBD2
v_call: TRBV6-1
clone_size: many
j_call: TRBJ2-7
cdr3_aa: ASSESGSYEQY

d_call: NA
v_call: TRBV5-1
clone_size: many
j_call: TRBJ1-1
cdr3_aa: ASSVGTPAAEAF

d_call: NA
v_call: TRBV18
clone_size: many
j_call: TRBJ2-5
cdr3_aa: ASSPPDRKETQY

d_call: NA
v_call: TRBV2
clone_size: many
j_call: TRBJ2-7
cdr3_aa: ASSGRTAWYEQY

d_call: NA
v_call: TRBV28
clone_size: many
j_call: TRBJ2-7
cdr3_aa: ASSFGRNEQY

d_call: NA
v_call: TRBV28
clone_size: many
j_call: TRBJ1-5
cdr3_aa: ASSSDLRVDQPQH

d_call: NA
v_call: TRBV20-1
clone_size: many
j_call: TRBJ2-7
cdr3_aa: SALRGRRPLYEQY

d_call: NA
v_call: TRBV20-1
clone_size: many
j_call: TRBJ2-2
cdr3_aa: SARDPWGTGELF

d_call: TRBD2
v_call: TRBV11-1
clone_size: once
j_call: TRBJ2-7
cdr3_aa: ASSSSGLADGPEQY

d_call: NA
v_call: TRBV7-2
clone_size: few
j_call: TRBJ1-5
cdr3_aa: ASSSYNQPQH

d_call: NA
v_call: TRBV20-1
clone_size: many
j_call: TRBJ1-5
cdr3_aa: SASPGTHGNQPQH

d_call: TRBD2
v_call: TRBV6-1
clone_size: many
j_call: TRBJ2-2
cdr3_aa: AIGSGKNTGELF

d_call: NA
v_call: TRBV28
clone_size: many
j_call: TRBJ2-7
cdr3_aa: ASSGGTAPEQY

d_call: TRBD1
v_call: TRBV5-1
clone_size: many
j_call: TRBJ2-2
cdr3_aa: TSSSGQGRGTGELF

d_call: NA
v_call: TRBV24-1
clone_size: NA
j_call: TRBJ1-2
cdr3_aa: ATSSSFAVDGYT

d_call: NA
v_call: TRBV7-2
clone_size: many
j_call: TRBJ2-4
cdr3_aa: ASSPWTVAKNIQY

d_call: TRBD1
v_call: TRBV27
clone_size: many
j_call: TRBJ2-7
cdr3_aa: ASSPTGALSEQY

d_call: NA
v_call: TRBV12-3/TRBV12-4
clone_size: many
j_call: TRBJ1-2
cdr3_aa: ASSPKLNYGYT

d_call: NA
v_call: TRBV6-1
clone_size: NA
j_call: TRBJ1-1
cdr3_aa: ASSDGPTKRYTEAF

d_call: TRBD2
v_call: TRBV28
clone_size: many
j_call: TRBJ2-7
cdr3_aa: ASRKLAGDYVEQY

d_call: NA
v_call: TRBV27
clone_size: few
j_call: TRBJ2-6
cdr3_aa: ASSLGIGGARSGANVLT

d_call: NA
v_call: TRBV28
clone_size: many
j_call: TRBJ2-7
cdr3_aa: ASMGRTPYEQY

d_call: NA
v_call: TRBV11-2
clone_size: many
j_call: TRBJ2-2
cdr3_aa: ASSRVEPGSAGELF

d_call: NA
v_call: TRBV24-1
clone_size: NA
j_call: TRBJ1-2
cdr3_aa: ATSAGGSDGYT

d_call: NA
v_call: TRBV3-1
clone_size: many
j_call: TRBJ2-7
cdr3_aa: ASSSYGRTWEQY

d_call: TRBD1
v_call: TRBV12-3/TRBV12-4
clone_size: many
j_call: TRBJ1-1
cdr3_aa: ASSLGHRGNTEAF

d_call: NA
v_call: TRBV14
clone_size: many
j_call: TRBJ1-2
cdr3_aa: ASSQGRGDGYT

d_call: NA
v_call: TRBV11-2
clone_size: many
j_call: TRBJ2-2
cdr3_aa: ASSLSPLGELF

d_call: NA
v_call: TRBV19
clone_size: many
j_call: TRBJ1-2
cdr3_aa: ASSTSGGTNYGYT